This T cell receptor beta chain was profiled in a study of cytomegalovirus exposure and HLA in healthy donors. Profiling relied on immunoSEQ multiplex PCR, and the TCRdb table lists in-frame clones only, not all of them. The repertoire consists of 90,000 to 150,000 clones, with roughly 82% occurring once and the leading ten covering nearly 5%. V was pared by 3 bases and J by 4 bases, with 7 bases between. This CDR3 is built from 12 residues. CDR1 and CDR2 from the germline V gene are SGDLS and YYNGEE. Findings and limits, study-wide: Rarity marked most TCR sequences, yet some public TCRs occurred in many donors. The study recorded more than 150 TCR beta chains that were cytomegalovirus-associated. Within the 130 or so validation repertoires, first-cohort TCR clusters tended to co-occur, according to a later analysis.

As concerns this clone: The antigen is unknown.

This TCR came from a man between 18 and 35 years old in good health and CMV-seronegative. This chain joins TRBV9 and TRBJ1-2; D possibly corresponds to TRBD1 (5 bases). Material: PBMCs. CDR3 nucleotides: TGTGCCAGCAGCGCCGACAGCTATGGCTACACCTTC. It is translated as CASSADSYGYTF. Supplemented by reference TRBV9 and TRBJ1-2, the full variable domain reads DSGVTQTPKHLITATGQRVTLRCSPRSGDLSVYWYQQSLDQGLQFLIQYYNGEERAKGNILERFSAQQFPDLHSELNLSSLELGDSALYFCASSADSYGYTFGSGTRLTVV.